This passage covers 17 T cell receptor beta chains from one sample sequenced in a study of blood T cells in healthy people across ages. Using a J-beta primer mix together with a sample-barcoded 5' primer, a second PCR was run for about 6 to 12 cycles. TCRdb fed the 5' RACE reads into MiXCR, producing one record per CDR3 protein. The table shows 1,500,000 or so distinct CDR3 sequences, with about 45% occurring only once. The sequenced sample was blood. These TCRs come from a woman between 18 and 29 years old in good health.

Note on this clonotype: An end of the junction differs from the germline gene, which may be a read error. This chain connects TRBV12-3 or TRBV12-4 to TRBJ1-1; D remains unclear. The CDR3 sequence is 14 residues long. Here the CDR3 DNA reads TGTGCCGGCAGTTTAGCTGGCCAGAACACTGAAGCTTTCTTT. Amino acid sequence: CAGSLAGQNTEAFF.

This clonotype was detected a few times. The chain is built from TRBV4-3 and TRBJ2-1; D is uncertain. This CDR3 comprises 15 residues. Germline V gene sequence: CDR1 LGHNA, CDR2 YSLEER. The ends were cut back, 3 bases at V and 6 bases at J, with 15 bases in the middle. This CDR3 is CASSHTTRAVNEQFF. The DNA for the CDR3 is TGCGCCAGCAGCCATACGACACGGGCTGTCAATGAGCAGTTCTTC.

This clonotype showed up just a few times. The chain combines TRBV24-1 with TRBJ2-2; D unclear. V lost 1 base, J lost 8 bases, and 4 bases lay in between. Germline assignment: CDR1 KGHDR and CDR2 SFDVKD. The CDR3 sequence is 12 residues long. The CDR3 loop is CATSDFRGELFF. Written as DNA, the CDR3 is TGTGCCACCAGTGATTTTAGGGGGGAGCTGTTTTTT.

Ten or more counts support this clonotype. This chain connects TRBV27 to TRBJ1-2; D may be TRBD1 (6 bases). V lost 6 bases and J 5 bases, leaving 13 bases between the germline ends. From germline, CDR1 is MNHEY and CDR2 SMNVEV (reference sequence). The CDR3 contains 13 residues. The CDR3 sequence: CASSPQGGYGYTF. The CDR3 DNA is TGTGCCAGCAGCCCACAGGGAGGGTATGGCTACACCTTC.

This clonotype was seen more than once but under ten times. The genes are TRBV10-3 and TRBJ2-7; D might be TRBD1 or TRBD2, each matching 6 bases. Germline-derived CDR1 and CDR2 are ENHRY and SYGVKD. V gave up 4 bases and J gave up 6 bases, with 10 bases separating them. CDR3 length equals 12 residues. CDR3 residues: CAISARGGEQYF. CDR3 in DNA: TGTGCCATCAGTGCCAGGGGAGGCGAGCAGTACTTC.

This clonotype was counted a few times. The J gene is TRBJ2-3, the V gene TRBV5-1; the D gene is possibly TRBD2 (6 bases). The CDR3 has 14 residues. The V gene's germline CDR1 is SGHRS and CDR2 YFSETQ. The ends were cut back, 3 bases at V and 4 bases at J, with 12 bases in the middle. CDR3 in DNA: TGCGCCAGCAGCTCGTTCGGGAGCTCAGATACGCAGTATTTT. Translated, it gives CASSSFGSSDTQYF.

V is TRBV24-1 and J is TRBJ2-1, with D perhaps matching TRBD2 (5 bases). The V gene's germline CDR1 is KGHDR and CDR2 SFDVKD. The germline V and J ends were trimmed by 3 bases and 8 bases, with 10 bases remaining between them. The CDR3 is 13 residues long. The CDR3 is CATSDLPADEQFF. The CDR3 DNA reads as TGTGCCACCAGTGATCTCCCAGCGGATGAGCAGTTCTTC.

This CDR3 is CASSSGLGGETQYF. The CDR3 DNA follows: TGTGCCAGCAGCTCGGGACTCGGAGGGGAGACCCAGTACTTC. This chain links TRBV7-3 with TRBJ2-4, with D tentatively TRBD2 (6 bases). The J call may be incorrect, as the DNA end agrees better with TRBJ2-5. This CDR3 comprises 14 residues. Germline CDR1 and CDR2: SGHTA and FQGTGA.

J is TRBJ2-7 and V is TRBV10-3; the D call may be TRBD1 or TRBD2 (6 bases each). V gave up 5 bases and J gave up 6 bases, with 20 bases separating them. Germline-derived CDR1 and CDR2 are ENHRY and SYGVKD. This CDR3 contains 15 residues. The CDR3, as DNA: TGTGCCATCAGTCTGGGGGTGGGGGGCGAAACCGAGCAGTACTTC. Amino acids: CAISLGVGGETEQYF.

The genes are TRBV10-3 and TRBJ2-7; D is perhaps TRBD1 (5 bases). CDR1 and CDR2 from the germline V gene are ENHRY and SYGVKD. The CDR3 loop spans 11 amino acids. The V end was cut by 2 bases, the J end by 6 bases, with 5 bases between. CDR3 nucleotide sequence: TGTGCCATCAGTGAGAGGGGCGAGCAGTACTTC. Protein: CAISERGEQYF.

The chain links TRBV12-5 to TRBJ2-7; 9 nucleotides align to TRBD1. Trimming at V came to 2 bases and at J to 2 bases, leaving 7 bases not matched to a gene. This CDR3 has 16 amino acids. From germline, CDR1 is LGHNT and CDR2 FRNRAP. This chain's CDR3 is CASGLILQGATYEQYF. For the CDR3, the DNA is TGTGCTAGTGGTTTGATCCTACAGGGGGCTACCTACGAGCAGTACTTC.

V gene TRBV5-5 combines with J gene TRBJ1-2, with D perhaps matching TRBD1 (5 bases). CDR3 length: 13 residues. Trimming removed 10 bases from V and 0 bases from J, with 13 bases in between. The germline CDR1 and CDR2 sequences are SGHKS and YYEKEE (reference sequence). CDR3 nucleotides: TGTGCCGGAGCGCAGGGCTCTAACTATGGCTACACCTTC. As protein: CAGAQGSNYGYTF. Full variable domain (missing parts from reference TRBV5-5 and TRBJ1-2): DAGVTQSPTHLIKTRGQQVTLRCSPISGHKSVSWYQQVLGQGPQFIFQYYEKEERGRGNFPDRFSARQFPNYSSELNVNALLLGDSALYLCAGAQGSNYGYTFGSGTRLTVV.

This clonotype has just a few counts. The chain joins TRBV5-1 to TRBJ2-1; no clear D. The CDR3 runs 15 residues. Germline-derived CDR1 and CDR2 are SGHRS and YFSETQ. V dropped 3 bases and J dropped 4 bases, with 14 bases sitting between them. The DNA for the CDR3 is TGCGCCAGCAGCTACCGGGCCCAGCAGTACAATGAGCAGTTCTTC. Translated: CASSYRAQQYNEQFF.

Here the CDR3 reads CASSQEGRGSYNEQFF. The CDR3 region has the DNA TGCGCCAGCAGCCAAGAGGGGAGAGGGTCCTACAATGAGCAGTTCTTC. The genes are TRBV4-3 and TRBJ2-1; TRBD2 might be the D (5 bases). Germline V lookup: CDR1 LGHNA, CDR2 YSLEER. Trimming stripped 0 bases from V and 1 base from J, with 10 bases between. The CDR3 has 16 residues.

This clonotype showed up just once. J is TRBJ2-5 and V is TRBV12-3 or TRBV12-4; no definite D call. The CDR3 runs 16 residues. V was clipped by 4 bases and J by 4 bases, with 19 bases between them. As DNA, the CDR3 is TGTGCCAGCAGTTCGATTGACGGAACAGACCGAGAGACCCAGTACTTC. It yields the protein CASSSIDGTDRETQYF.

The genes are TRBV11-2 and TRBJ1-1; D not certain. CDR1 is SGHAT and CDR2 is FQNNGV in the germline V gene. The CDR3 covers 13 residues. With 5 bases removed from V and 5 bases from J, the gap between germline ends came to 12 bases. CDR3: CASSRARATEAFF. The CDR3 DNA reads TGTGCCAGCAGCCGGGCCCGGGCGACTGAAGCTTTCTTT.

The chain carries TRBV20-1 and TRBJ2-1, with D possibly TRBD2 on 5 matching bases. The CDR3 runs to 16 residues. V was cut by 5 bases and J by 2 bases, with 19 bases left in between. Germline lookup yields CDR1 DFQATT and CDR2 SNEGSKA (reference sequence). The chain's CDR3 is CSAPDPRAGTYNEQFF. The DNA of the CDR3 is TGCAGTGCTCCTGATCCCCGGGCGGGCACCTACAATGAGCAGTTCTTC.